This entry lists 26 T cell receptor beta chains sequenced from one sample in a study of control samples from healthy donors and cancer patients. Assay used: immunoSEQ multiplex PCR; TCRdb lists only in-frame clones, some missing. This sample has 40,000 or so clones, with about 83% found just once. Specimen: PBMCs. The receptors shown here come from a woman aged 55-69 years with lung cancer.

This clone was recorded a few times. V gene TRBV19 combines with J gene TRBJ1-1; 7 nucleotides agree with TRBD1. The CDR3 spans 13 residues. After removal of 10 bases from V and 13 bases from J, the junction contained 18 bases not matched to a gene. Germline V gene sequence: CDR1 LNHDA, CDR2 SQIVND (reference sequence). CDR3 in DNA: TGTGCCATCCTAGACCGGGACAGAGAGGAGCGTTTCTTT. Residues: CAILDRDREERFF. Full variable domain (rest looked up from reference TRBV19 and TRBJ1-1): DGGITQSPKYLFRKEGQNVTLSCEQNLNHDAMYWYRQDPGQGLRLIYYSQIVNDFQKGDIAEGYSVSREKKESFPLTVTSAQKNPTAFYLCAILDRDREERFFGQGTRLTVV.

V gene TRBV23-1 combines with J gene TRBJ1-3, with 10 bases fitting TRBD1. TRBV23-1 is an ORF, with its function uncertain. V was clipped by 4 bases and J by 1 base; unmatched bases: 10. The CDR3 covers 18 residues. The CDR3 DNA is TGCGCCAGCAGTCCTAACGACAGGGGGCGAGTATCTGGAAACACCATATATTTT. Its translation is CASSPNDRGRVSGNTIYF.

This chain uses TRBV7-2 with TRBJ2-4; TRBD2 matches at 10 bases. Per germline, CDR1 SGHTA and CDR2 FQGNSA. With V trimmed by 6 bases and J by 0 bases, 11 bases remained unmatched. This CDR3 has 18 amino acids. CDR3 coding DNA: TGTGCCAGCAGTTCCTTAGGACTAGCGGAACTAGCCAAAAACATTCAGTACTTC. Translating it yields CASSSLGLAELAKNIQYF.

The chain carries TRBV4-1 and TRBJ1-5; D uncertain. CDR1 is MGHRA and CDR2 is YSYEKL in the germline V gene. The germline V and J ends were trimmed by 0 bases and 7 bases, with 10 bases remaining between them. The CDR3 covers 14 residues. CDR3 nucleotides: TGCGCCAGCAGCCAAGAGGCCAGTGTCCAGCCCCAGCATTTT. Its translation is CASSQEASVQPQHF.

By share, this clone ranks as medium-sized. The V call is TRBV9, the J call TRBJ2-3; D is undetermined. CDR1 is SGDLS, CDR2 YYNGEE, per germline. This CDR3 is 15 amino acids long. Trimming pared 0 bases from V and 5 bases from J, leaving 13 bases between. CDR3 sequence (DNA): TGTGCCAGCAGCGTAGAAGGACGGGCAAAAGATACGCAGTATTTT. Residues: CASSVEGRAKDTQYF. The full variable domain, in which reference TRBV9 and TRBJ2-3 provide the parts outside the CDR3, is DSGVTQTPKHLITATGQRVTLRCSPRSGDLSVYWYQQSLDQGLQFLIQYYNGEERAKGNILERFSAQQFPDLHSELNLSSLELGDSALYFCASSVEGRAKDTQYFGPGTRLTVL.

The table lists this clone with a count of one. This rearrangement joins TRBV13 to TRBJ1-6; 7 nucleotides line up with TRBD1. CDR3 length: 13 residues. The germline gives CDR1 PRHDT, CDR2 FYEKMQ (reference sequence). The trim removed 5 bases at V and 8 bases at J, leaving 3 bases unmatched. The CDR3 bases are TGTGCCAGCAGCGACGACAGGGATTCACCCCTCCACTTT. This translates into CASSDDRDSPLHF.

The chain employs TRBV12-5 and TRBJ1-4; no clear D gene. The germline V and J ends were trimmed by 2 bases and 4 bases, with 8 bases remaining between them. Per germline, CDR1 LGHNT and CDR2 FRNRAP. This CDR3 contains 14 residues. In DNA form, the CDR3 reads TGTGCTAGTGGTTTGATAGGGAATAATGAAAAACTGTTTTTT. Translated: CASGLIGNNEKLFF. Using reference TRBV12-5 and TRBJ1-4 for the parts outside the CDR3, the full variable domain is DARVTQTPRHKVTEMGQEVTMRCQPILGHNTVFWYRQTMMQGLELLAYFRNRAPLDDSGMPKDRFSAEMPDATLATLKIQPSEPRDSAVYFCASGLIGNNEKLFFGSGTQLSVL.

The chain joins TRBV9 to TRBJ2-1, with no clear D. The germline gives CDR1 SGDLS, CDR2 YYNGEE. The CDR3 has 14 amino acids. Trimming took off 2 bases at V and 6 bases at J, with 12 bases between the two ends. CDR3 sequence: CASSVFKGFNEQFF. The CDR3 nucleotides are TGTGCCAGCAGCGTGTTTAAGGGTTTCAATGAGCAGTTCTTC.

The V gene is TRBV5-6, the J gene TRBJ1-2; the D is unclear. Germline V gene data show CDR1 as SGHDT and CDR2 as YYEEEE. The CDR3 has 11 amino acids. Trimming removed 0 bases from V and 8 bases from J, with 5 bases in between. As DNA, the CDR3 is TGTGCCAGCAGCTTGGTTGGAGGCTACACCTTC. Protein: CASSLVGGYTF.

This sequence joins TRBV6-5 and TRBJ2-5; D is uncertain. The CDR3 is made up of 13 amino acids. Germline V gene data show CDR1 as MNHEY and CDR2 as SVGAGI. Deletions cut 0 bases from V and 5 bases from J, with 7 bases between. The CDR3 coding sequence is TGTGCCAGCAGTTACTCAGGGCCGGAGACCCAGTACTTC. Translated, it gives CASSYSGPETQYF.

The CDR3 DNA reads TGTGCCAGCAGCCTGCTGAACGCCGAAGGCGAGCAGTACTTC. This translates into CASSLLNAEGEQYF. The V and J genes are TRBV16 and TRBJ2-7; no definite D call. Germline CDR1 reads KGHSY; CDR2 reads FQNENV. The CDR3 length is 14 residues. Trimming shortened V by 4 bases and J by 6 bases, and 16 bases separated the two germline ends.

The DNA for the CDR3 is TGTGCCAGCAGCCTGACGAGTAAGGGGGCTGAAGCTTTCTTT. Translating it yields CASSLTSKGAEAFF. The chain combines TRBV3-1 (or the pseudogene TRBV3-2) with TRBJ1-1, with D tentatively TRBD1 (6 bases). V lost 4 bases and J 6 bases, leaving 15 bases between the germline ends. Germline V gene data show CDR1 as LGHDT and CDR2 as YNNKEL (reference sequence). CDR3 size: 14 residues.

The V gene is TRBV7-9, the J gene TRBJ1-2; TRBD1 matches 7 bases. The CDR3 consists of 13 residues. Germline V lookup: CDR1 SEHNR, CDR2 FQNEAQ (reference sequence). After removal of 5 bases from V and 7 bases from J, the junction contained 7 bases not matched to a gene. CDR3 protein: CASSLRQGGGYTF. The CDR3 nucleotides are TGTGCCAGCAGCCTCAGACAGGGAGGTGGCTACACCTTC.

V is TRBV7-2 and J is TRBJ1-3; the match to TRBD1 covers 7 bases. The CDR3 extends over 16 amino acids. The germline V gene encodes CDR1 SGHTA and CDR2 FQGNSA. The junction had 7 bases not matched to a gene; V was cut back by 5 bases and J by 0 bases. The CDR3 spells CASSPLRGPSGNTIYF. CDR3 nucleotides: TGTGCCAGCAGCCCATTGAGGGGGCCCTCTGGAAACACCATATATTTT.

The V call is TRBV7-8, the J call TRBJ1-6, with 9 bases matching TRBD1. V dropped 4 bases and J dropped 9; count of bases not matched to a gene: 7. The CDR3 is 15 amino acids. Germline V gene data show CDR1 as SGHVS and CDR2 as FQNEAQ. CDR3 sequence reads: CASSSPTGGFSPLHF. Here the CDR3 DNA reads TGTGCCAGCAGCTCTCCGACAGGGGGATTTTCACCCCTCCACTTT.

The chain joins TRBV5-1 to TRBJ2-6; D is unclear. The germline V and J ends were trimmed by 3 bases and 3 bases, with 7 bases remaining between them. The CDR3 is 14 residues long. Germline CDR1 reads SGHRS; CDR2 reads YFSETQ. The CDR3 spells CASSWADGANVLTF. CDR3 bases: TGCGCCAGCAGCTGGGCCGATGGGGCCAACGTCCTGACTTTC.

This sequence joins TRBV3-1 (or the pseudogene TRBV3-2) and TRBJ2-3; no clear D gene. The CDR3 covers 14 residues. Germline CDR1 is LGHDT and CDR2 is YNNKEL (reference sequence). Trimming shortened V by 6 bases and J by 4 bases, and 14 bases separated the two germline ends. The CDR3 loop reads CASRRGPTADTQYF. CDR3 DNA: TGTGCCAGCAGGCGAGGCCCAACCGCAGATACGCAGTATTTT.

The chain couples TRBV14 to TRBJ2-1, with D perhaps assigned TRBD1 or TRBD2 (5 bases each). CDR1 is SGHDN and CDR2 is FVKESK in the germline V gene. Trimming took 4 bases from V and 0 from J, leaving 16 bases between them. This CDR3 contains 17 residues. CDR3 residues: CASSLSLRDRSYNEQFF. CDR3 bases: TGTGCCAGCAGCCTGAGTCTCCGGGACCGCTCCTACAATGAGCAGTTCTTC.

The chain uses TRBV9 and TRBJ1-6; tentatively, D is TRBD1 (5 bases). The CDR3 is made up of 16 amino acids. V lost 0 bases and J 8 bases, leaving 15 bases between the germline ends. Germline V gene data show CDR1 as SGDLS and CDR2 as YYNGEE. CDR3 sequence reads: CASSVGGSRGDSPLHF. CDR3 nucleotide sequence: TGTGCCAGCAGCGTAGGTGGGTCGAGGGGAGATTCACCCCTCCACTTT.

The chain joins TRBV9 to TRBJ1-1, with 10 bases lining up with TRBD1. Trimming at V came to 3 bases and at J to 6 bases, leaving 14 bases not matched to a gene. There are 17 residues in the CDR3. CDR1 and CDR2 from the germline V gene are SGDLS and YYNGEE. The CDR3 sequence is CASSEPGTGEPRSEAFF. The CDR3 DNA sequence: TGTGCCAGCAGCGAGCCCGGGACAGGGGAGCCCAGGTCTGAAGCTTTCTTT.

The V and J genes are TRBV5-4 and TRBJ2-5; D unclear. Trimming shortened V by 2 bases and J by 3 bases, and 8 bases separated the two germline ends. The CDR3 is 13 residues long. Germline V gene lookup returns CDR1 SGHNT and CDR2 YYREEE (reference sequence). CDR3 nucleotides: TGTGCCAGCAGCTTCTATGGCGAAGAGACCCAGTACTTC. Protein product: CASSFYGEETQYF. The full variable domain, completed using reference TRBV5-4 and TRBJ2-5, is ETGVTQSPTHLIKTRGQQVTLRCSSQSGHNTVSWYQQALGQGPQFIFQYYREEENGRGNFPPRFSGLQFPNYSSELNVNALELDDSALYLCASSFYGEETQYFGPGTRLLVL.

The J gene is TRBJ2-7, the V gene TRBV7-9, with D unresolved. V was shortened by 1 base and J by 4 bases, with 14 bases between the two germline ends. CDR1 SEHNR and CDR2 FQNEAQ come from the germline V gene (reference sequence). This CDR3 is built from 15 residues. CDR3 sequence (DNA): TGTGCCAGCAGCTTAGTGGCGAGTTACGGGTACGAGCAGTACTTC. Its translation is CASSLVASYGYEQYF.

This clone was picked up one time. V gene TRBV29-1 combines with J gene TRBJ2-4, with D perhaps being TRBD1 or TRBD2 (6 bases each). The CDR3 covers 14 residues. Germline V CDR1 and CDR2: SQVTM, ANQGSEA. V shed 7 bases and J shed 6 bases, with 19 bases lying between them. CDR3 protein: CSGRGLGGGNIQYF. The CDR3 bases are TGCAGCGGCCGGGGCCTAGGGGGAGGAAACATTCAGTACTTC.

The chain combines TRBV19 with TRBJ2-5, with no clear D. The CDR3 extends over 11 amino acids. V lost 7 bases and J 1 base, leaving 4 bases between the germline ends. CDR1 is LNHDA and CDR2 is SQIVND in the germline V gene (reference sequence). For the CDR3, the DNA is TGTGCCAGTAAGTCCCAAGAGACCCAGTACTTC. Translation gives CASKSQETQYF.

The V and J genes are TRBV20-1 and TRBJ1-1; possible D gene TRBD1, 6 bases. Germline V gives CDR1 DFQATT, CDR2 SNEGSKA (reference sequence). Trimming pared 3 bases from V and 0 bases from J, leaving 11 bases between. The CDR3 sequence is 14 residues long. The DNA for the CDR3 is TGCAGTGCTAGTTATCCAGGGGTGAACACTGAAGCTTTCTTT. Residues: CSASYPGVNTEAFF.

The J gene is TRBJ1-5, the V gene TRBV7-3, with 8 bases identical to TRBD1. The V gene end was trimmed by 5 bases and the J gene end by 4 bases; junction bases not matched to a gene: 4. The CDR3 is 14 residues long. Germline V CDR1 and CDR2: SGHTA, FQGTGA. CDR3 sequence: CASSLGQANQPQHF. The CDR3 DNA sequence: TGTGCCAGCAGCCTGGGACAGGCTAATCAGCCCCAGCATTTT.